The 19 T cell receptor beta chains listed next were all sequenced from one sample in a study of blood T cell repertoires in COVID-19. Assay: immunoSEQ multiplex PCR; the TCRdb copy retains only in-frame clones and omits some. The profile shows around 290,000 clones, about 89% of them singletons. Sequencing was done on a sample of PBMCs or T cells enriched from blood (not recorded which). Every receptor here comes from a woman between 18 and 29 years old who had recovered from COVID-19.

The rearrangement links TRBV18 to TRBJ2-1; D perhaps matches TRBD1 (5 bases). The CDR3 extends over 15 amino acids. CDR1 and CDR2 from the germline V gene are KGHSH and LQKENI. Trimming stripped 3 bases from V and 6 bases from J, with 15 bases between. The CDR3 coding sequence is TGTGCCAGCTCACCCGGCACAGGTTCGGGCAATGAGCAGTTCTTC. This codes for CASSPGTGSGNEQFF.

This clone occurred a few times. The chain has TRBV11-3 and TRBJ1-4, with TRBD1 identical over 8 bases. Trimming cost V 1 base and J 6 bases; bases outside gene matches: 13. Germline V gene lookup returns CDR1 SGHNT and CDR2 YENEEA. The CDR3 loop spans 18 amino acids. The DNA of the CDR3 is TGTGCCAGCAGCTTAGCCTTCGGACAGGGTGTGATCGATGAAAAACTGTTTTTT. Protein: CASSLAFGQGVIDEKLFF.

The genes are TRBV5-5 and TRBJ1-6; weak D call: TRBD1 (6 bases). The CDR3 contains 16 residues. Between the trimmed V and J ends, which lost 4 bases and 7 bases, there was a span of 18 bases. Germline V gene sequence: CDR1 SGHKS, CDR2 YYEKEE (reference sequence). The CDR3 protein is CASSTDGVGGNSPLHF. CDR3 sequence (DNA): TGTGCCAGCAGCACGGACGGGGTAGGGGGAAATTCACCCCTCCACTTT.

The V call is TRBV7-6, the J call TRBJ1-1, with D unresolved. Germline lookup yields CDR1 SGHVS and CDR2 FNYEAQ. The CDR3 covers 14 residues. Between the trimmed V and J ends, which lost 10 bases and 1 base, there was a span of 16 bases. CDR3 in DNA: TGTGCCACCTCCTCAATTAGACAGAACACTGAAGCTTTCTTT. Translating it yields CATSSIRQNTEAFF. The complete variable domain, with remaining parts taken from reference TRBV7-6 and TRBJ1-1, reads GAGVSQSPRYKVTKRGQDVALRCDPISGHVSLYWYRQALGQGPEFLTYFNYEAQQDKSGLPNDRFSAERPEGSISTLTIQRTEQRDSAMYRCATSSIRQNTEAFFGQGTRLTVV.

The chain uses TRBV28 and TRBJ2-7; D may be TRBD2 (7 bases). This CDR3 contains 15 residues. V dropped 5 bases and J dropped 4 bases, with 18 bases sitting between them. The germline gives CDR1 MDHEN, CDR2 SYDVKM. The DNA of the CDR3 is TGTGCCAGCAGTGGGGGAGGGGGGCGGAGTTACGAGCAGTACTTC. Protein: CASSGGGGRSYEQYF.

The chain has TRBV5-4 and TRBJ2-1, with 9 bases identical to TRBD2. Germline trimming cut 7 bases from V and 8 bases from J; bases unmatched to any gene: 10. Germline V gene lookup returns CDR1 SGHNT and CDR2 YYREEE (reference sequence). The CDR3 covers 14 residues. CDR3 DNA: TGTGCCAGCGGTACCGGGACTAGCCTCTATGAGCAGTTCTTC. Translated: CASGTGTSLYEQFF.

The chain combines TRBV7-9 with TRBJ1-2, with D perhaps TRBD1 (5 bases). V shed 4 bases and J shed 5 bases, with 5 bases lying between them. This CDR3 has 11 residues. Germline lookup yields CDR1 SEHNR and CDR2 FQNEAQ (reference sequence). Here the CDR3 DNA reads TGTGCCAGCAGCTCAGGGTATGGCTACACCTTC. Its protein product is CASSSGYGYTF.

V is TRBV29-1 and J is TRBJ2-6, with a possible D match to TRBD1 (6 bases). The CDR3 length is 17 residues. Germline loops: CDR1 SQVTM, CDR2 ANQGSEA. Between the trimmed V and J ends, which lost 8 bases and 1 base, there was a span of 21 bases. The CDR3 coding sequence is TGCAGCCCTCCCAACAGGGTGGTCTTTTCTGGGGCCAACGTCCTGACTTTC. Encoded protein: CSPPNRVVFSGANVLTF.

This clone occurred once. DNA of the CDR3: TGTGCCAGCAGCCAAGAGGCCGGTAGCACAGATACGCAGTATTTT. Amino acids: CASSQEAGSTDTQYF. V gene TRBV5-6 combines with J gene TRBJ2-3; unclear D gene. The ends were cut back, 4 bases at V and 0 bases at J, with 12 bases in the middle. Germline loops: CDR1 SGHDT, CDR2 YYEEEE. The CDR3 is 15 amino acids.

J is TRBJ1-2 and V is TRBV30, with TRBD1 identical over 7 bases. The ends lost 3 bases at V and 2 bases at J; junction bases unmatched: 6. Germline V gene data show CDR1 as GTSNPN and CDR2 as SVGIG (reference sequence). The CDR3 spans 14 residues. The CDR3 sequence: CAWRKDRKNYGYTF. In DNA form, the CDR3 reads TGTGCCTGGAGGAAGGACAGGAAAAACTATGGCTACACCTTC.

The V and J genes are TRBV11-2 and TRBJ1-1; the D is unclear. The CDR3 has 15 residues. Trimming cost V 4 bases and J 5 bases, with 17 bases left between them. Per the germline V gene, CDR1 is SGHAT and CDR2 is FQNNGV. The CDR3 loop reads CASSSLSGERTEAFF. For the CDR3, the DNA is TGTGCCAGCAGCTCCCTGAGCGGCGAGAGAACTGAAGCTTTCTTT. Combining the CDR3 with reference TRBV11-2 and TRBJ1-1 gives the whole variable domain EAGVAQSPRYKIIEKRQSVAFWCNPISGHATLYWYQQILGQGPKLLIQFQNNGVVDDSQLPKDRFSAERLKGVDSTLKIQPAKLEDSAVYLCASSSLSGERTEAFFGQGTRLTVV.

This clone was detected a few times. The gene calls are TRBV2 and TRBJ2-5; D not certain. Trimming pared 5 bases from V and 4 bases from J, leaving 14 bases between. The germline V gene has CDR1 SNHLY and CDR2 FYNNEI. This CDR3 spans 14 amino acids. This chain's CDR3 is CASSLDRGTETQYF. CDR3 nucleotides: TGTGCCAGCAGTCTAGATCGTGGCACAGAGACCCAGTACTTC.

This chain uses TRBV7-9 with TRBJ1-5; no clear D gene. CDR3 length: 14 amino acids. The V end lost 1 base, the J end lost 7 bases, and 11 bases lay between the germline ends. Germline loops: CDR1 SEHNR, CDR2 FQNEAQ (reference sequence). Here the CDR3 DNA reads TGTGCCAGCAGCTTAGAGAGGGATCGACAGCCCCAGCATTTT. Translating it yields CASSLERDRQPQHF.

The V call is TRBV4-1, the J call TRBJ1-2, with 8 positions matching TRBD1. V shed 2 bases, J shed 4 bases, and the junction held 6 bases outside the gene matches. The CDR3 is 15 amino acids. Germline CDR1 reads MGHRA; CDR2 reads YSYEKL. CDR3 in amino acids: CASSQSQGGIYGYTF. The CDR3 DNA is TGCGCCAGCAGCCAATCACAGGGGGGAATCTATGGCTACACCTTC.

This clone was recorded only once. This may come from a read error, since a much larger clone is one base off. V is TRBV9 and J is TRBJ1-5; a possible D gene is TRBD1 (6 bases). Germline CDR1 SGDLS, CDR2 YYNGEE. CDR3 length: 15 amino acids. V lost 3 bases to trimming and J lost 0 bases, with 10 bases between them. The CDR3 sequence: CASSADSYSNQPQHF. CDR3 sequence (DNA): TGTGCCAGCAGCGCGGACAGTTATAGCAATCAGCCCCAGCATTTT.

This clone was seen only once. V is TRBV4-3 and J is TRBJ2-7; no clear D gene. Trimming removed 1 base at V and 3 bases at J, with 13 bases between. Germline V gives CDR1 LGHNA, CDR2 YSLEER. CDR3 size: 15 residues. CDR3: CASSQVASEGYEQYF. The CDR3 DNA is TGCGCCAGCAGCCAAGTTGCCAGCGAAGGCTACGAGCAGTACTTC.

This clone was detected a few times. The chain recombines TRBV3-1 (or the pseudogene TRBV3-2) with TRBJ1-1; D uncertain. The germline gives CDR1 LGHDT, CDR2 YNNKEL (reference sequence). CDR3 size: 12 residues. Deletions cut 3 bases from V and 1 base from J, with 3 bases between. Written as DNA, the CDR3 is TGTGCCAGCAGCCAGGCGAACACTGAAGCTTTCTTT. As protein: CASSQANTEAFF.

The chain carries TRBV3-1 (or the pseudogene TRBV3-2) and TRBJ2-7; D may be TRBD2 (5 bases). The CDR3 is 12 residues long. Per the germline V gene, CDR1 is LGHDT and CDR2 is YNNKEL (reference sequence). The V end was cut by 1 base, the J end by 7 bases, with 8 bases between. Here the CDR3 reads CASSQGSGEQYF. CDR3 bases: TGTGCCAGCAGCCAAGGCTCGGGGGAGCAGTACTTC.

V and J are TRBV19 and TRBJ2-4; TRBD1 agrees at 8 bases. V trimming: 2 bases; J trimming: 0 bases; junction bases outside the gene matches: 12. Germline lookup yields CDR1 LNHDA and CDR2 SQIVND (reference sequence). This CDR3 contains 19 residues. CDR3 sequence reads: CASSIRSGGELIAKNIQYF. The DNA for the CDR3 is TGTGCCAGTAGTATACGTTCAGGGGGCGAACTTATAGCCAAAAACATTCAGTACTTC.